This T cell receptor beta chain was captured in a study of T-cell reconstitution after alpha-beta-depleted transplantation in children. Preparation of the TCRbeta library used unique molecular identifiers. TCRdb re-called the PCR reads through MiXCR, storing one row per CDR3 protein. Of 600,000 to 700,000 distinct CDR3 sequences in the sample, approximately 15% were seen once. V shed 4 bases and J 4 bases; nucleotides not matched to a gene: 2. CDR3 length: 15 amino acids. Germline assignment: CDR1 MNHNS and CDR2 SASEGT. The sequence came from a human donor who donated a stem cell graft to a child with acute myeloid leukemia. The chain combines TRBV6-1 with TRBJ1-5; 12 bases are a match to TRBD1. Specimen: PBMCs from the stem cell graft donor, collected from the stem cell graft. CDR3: CASSGDRGPNQPQHF. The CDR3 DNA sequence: TGTGCCAGCAGTGGGGACAGGGGGCCAAATCAGCCCCAGCATTTT.